The TCR beta chain described here comes from a study of human T cells and chemical hapten exposure. TCRdb redid the calling of the RACE reads with MiXCR, one entry per CDR3 protein. The sample consists of around 110,000 distinct CDR3 sequences, roughly 12% of them appearing once. Sample time point: pre-sensitization, week 0. Treatment denoted: therapeutic diphenylcyclopropenone sensitization with weekly scalp DPC. The length of the CDR3 is 15 residues. Germline CDR1 and CDR2: KGHSH and LQKENI. With V trimmed by 4 bases and J by 5 bases, 11 bases remained unmatched. The TCR originated in a woman between 50 and 59 years old with alopecia areata. Some clones in this sample may be carry-over from other donors' samples. Sample: whole blood, taken in connection with sensitization to the hapten diphenylcyclopropenone (DPC). The chain is built from TRBV18 and TRBJ2-7, with TRBD2 matching over 7 bases. The DNA for the CDR3 is TGTGCCAGCTCACAGAGACGGGGAGGGGTCAACGAGCAGTACTTC. This encodes CASSQRRGGVNEQYF.